A selection of T cell receptor beta chains follows, all from one sample in a study of beta chain features in type 1 diabetes. Assay: immunoSEQ multiplex PCR; the TCRdb copy retains only in-frame clones and omits some. Of around 430,000 clones listed, around 30% are singletons. Source material: naive CD4+ T cells from blood. These receptors were collected from a man aged 18 to 30 in good health. Both conserved end residues are part of each CDR3. The D gene is left open where the match is weak. Not every row has a clone size; where given, it reads once, few, many or a size class.

cdr3_length	d_call	v_call	clone_size	j_call	cdr3_nt	cdr3_aa
13	NA	TRBV25-1	few	TRBJ2-3	TGTGCCAGCGGGGAACCGGGAACAGATACGCAGTATTTT	CASGEPGTDTQYF
17	TRBD2	TRBV10-3	few	TRBJ2-7	TGTGCCATCAGTGGTGACCGGGGACTAGCGGGAGGCTACGAGCAGTACTTC	CAISGDRGLAGGYEQYF
12	NA	TRBV10-3	once	TRBJ2-5	TGTGCCATCAGTGAGTCCAGGGAGACCCAGTACTTC	CAISESRETQYF
11	NA	TRBV19	NA	TRBJ2-3	TGTGCCAGTAGTAGTGTAGATACGCAGTATTTT	CASSSVDTQYF
16	NA	TRBV7-2	few	TRBJ2-3	TGTGCCAGCAGCTTAGGGGTGGGAGCGGGCACAGATACGCAGTATTTT	CASSLGVGAGTDTQYF
13	NA	TRBV12-5	NA	TRBJ2-3	TGTGCTAGTGGTTTGGTAACGGGGAATACGCAGTATTTT	CASGLVTGNTQYF
15	NA	TRBV2	NA	TRBJ1-5	TGTGCCAGCAGTGAAACCGCTTATAGCAATCAGCCCCAGCATTTT	CASSETAYSNQPQHF
12	NA	TRBV7-9	NA	TRBJ2-3	TGTGCCAGCAGCCCTAGGGCAGATACGCAGTATTTT	CASSPRADTQYF
16	NA	TRBV14	NA	TRBJ2-1	TGTGCCAGCAGCCAACGGCATCGGGAGCCCCACAATGAGCAGTTCTTC	CASSQRHREPHNEQFF
14	NA	TRBV7-9	few	TRBJ2-3	TGTGCCAGCGCGAGACAGCAGATCACAGATACGCAGTATTTT	CASARQQITDTQYF
14	NA	TRBV7-7	NA	TRBJ2-7	TGTGCTAGCAGCTCCCCCGCTTACCACTACGAGCAGTACTTC	CASSSPAYHYEQYF
15	NA	TRBV11-2	few	TRBJ2-5	TGTGCCAGCAGCTTAGATTCCTGGGGTAGTCGGATCCAGTACTTC	CASSLDSWGSRIQYF
15	TRBD1	TRBV28	NA	TRBJ1-3	TGTGCCAGCAGTTTATCAGGGGGGTTTGGAAACACCATATATTTT	CASSLSGGFGNTIYF
15	TRBD2	TRBV28	NA	TRBJ2-1	TGTGCCAGCAACCTAGCGGGAGAGCTATACAATGAGCAGTTCTTC	CASNLAGELYNEQFF
14	NA	TRBV30	few	TRBJ1-1	TGTGCCTGGGGTACTAAGGGGGTTACGACTGAAGCTTTCTTT	CAWGTKGVTTEAFF
12	NA	TRBV29-1	few	TRBJ1-1	TGCAGCGTTGAAGATCGGAGCACTGAAGCTTTCTTT	CSVEDRSTEAFF
15	NA	TRBV7-9	few	TRBJ2-6	TGTGCCAGCAGCTCGAACTCCTCTGGGGCCAACGTCCTGACTTTC	CASSSNSSGANVLTF
12	NA	TRBV30	few	TRBJ1-2	TGTGCCTGGAGAGGTCCCCTCTATGGCTACACCTTC	CAWRGPLYGYTF
16	NA	TRBV5-6	NA	TRBJ2-4	TGTGCCAGCAGCTGGAGGTGGGAGCTAGCCAAAAACATTCAGTACTTC	CASSWRWELAKNIQYF
12	NA	TRBV9	NA	TRBJ2-5	TGTGCCAGCAGCCTTGACCAAGAGACCCAGTACTTC	CASSLDQETQYF
12	NA	TRBV30	NA	TRBJ1-2	TGTGCCTGGACCCCCGGGGGATATGGCTACACCTTC	CAWTPGGYGYTF
14	NA	TRBV29-1	few	TRBJ2-4	TGCAGCGTTGTAGGCAGGCTAGCCAAAAACATTCAGTACTTC	CSVVGRLAKNIQYF
15	TRBD1	TRBV6-4	NA	TRBJ2-4	TGTGCCAGCAGTGACACCGGGACAGGGATGGACATTCAGTACTTC	CASSDTGTGMDIQYF
13	NA	TRBV7-9	few	TRBJ2-7	TGTGCCAGCAGCTCTTTGAAGGTTTACGAGCAGTACTTC	CASSSLKVYEQYF
15	NA	TRBV7-9	NA	TRBJ1-1	TGTGCCAGCAGCTTAGGTGGGGACGCGAACACTGAAGCTTTCTTT	CASSLGGDANTEAFF
13	NA	TRBV6-6	NA	TRBJ2-3	TGTGCCAGCAGTCAGGACCGAACTCCGCCGCAGTATTTT	CASSQDRTPPQYF
17	TRBD1	TRBV2	NA	TRBJ2-3	TGTGCCAGGCACAGTCCTGGACAGGGTGGAAGCACAGATACGCAGTATTTT	CARHSPGQGGSTDTQYF
14	NA	TRBV7-9	few	TRBJ2-5	TGTGCCAGCAGCTTCGGGCAGGCCCAAGAGACCCAGTACTTC	CASSFGQAQETQYF
16	TRBD2	TRBV5-1	NA	TRBJ2-3	TGCGCCAGCAGCTTGGAAGGACTAGCGGGAGACGATACGCAGTATTTT	CASSLEGLAGDDTQYF
15	TRBD2	TRBV7-2	NA	TRBJ2-7	TGTGCCAGCAGCCTAGCTAGCGGGAACACCTACGAGCAGTACTTC	CASSLASGNTYEQYF
16	NA	TRBV14	few	TRBJ1-4	TGTGCCAGCAGCCAAGATCGAGGGTGGACTAATGAAAAACTGTTTTTT	CASSQDRGWTNEKLFF
13	NA	TRBV28	NA	TRBJ2-7	TGTGCCAGCGGGCCGGAGGGGCCCCACGAGCAGTACTTC	CASGPEGPHEQYF